The clone carrying this T cell receptor (beta chain) has a count of ten or more. These data originate in a study of Graves' ophthalmopathy and Graves' hyperthyroidism. Beta-chain TCR CDR3 regions were amplified from RNA transcripts. An opening RT-PCR round employed HTBI primers and preceded a second-round multiplex PCR. TCRdb reprocessed the multiplex PCR reads via MiXCR and lists one record per CDR3 protein. The data show about 400,000 distinct CDR3 sequences, with 20% to 25% seen just once and 2.5% to 3.5% held by the top ten. The sequencing input was peripheral blood. This sequence originates from a woman under 30 with stable Graves' hyperthyroidism.

The CDR3 loop is CASSDGLDLRQETQYF. The CDR3 DNA reads TGTGCCAGCAGTGACGGACTAGACTTGCGTCAAGAGACCCAGTACTTC. The J gene is TRBJ2-5, the V gene TRBV9; 7 bases agree with TRBD2. This CDR3 has 16 amino acids. Germline V lookup: CDR1 SGDLS, CDR2 YYNGEE. V trimming: 5 bases; J trimming: 2 bases; junction bases outside the gene matches: 12.